The 18 T cell receptor beta chains presented below share a single source sample, sequenced in a study of blood T cell repertoires in COVID-19 (dated by TCRdb to the early 2020s). To prepare the library, the immunoSEQ multiplex PCR assay was applied. TCRdb limited this immuneACCESS table to in-frame rearrangements with V and J called. A share of clones is missing; checked studies link under half to unresolved V genes, and the rest is unexplained. The sample profile shows approximately 77,000 clones; roughly 78% of them were found once. In total, the top ten clones hold under 5.5% of the sample. The sample comprised peripheral blood. Receptors were obtained from an older woman with acute or convalescent COVID-19.

The chain links TRBV7-2 to TRBJ1-5; 8 nucleotides line up with TRBD1. CDR3 size: 14 residues. CDR1 is SGHTA and CDR2 is FQGNSA in the germline V gene. The V and J ends lost 5 bases and 5 bases, in that order; junction bases with no gene match: 5. CDR3: CASSRDRPDQPQHF. CDR3 nucleotide sequence: TGTGCCAGCAGCCGGGACAGGCCTGATCAGCCCCAGCATTTT.

This clone was seen a few times. This chain links TRBV18 with TRBJ1-1; 10 bases map to TRBD1. Germline loops: CDR1 KGHSH, CDR2 LQKENI. This CDR3 is built from 14 residues. V lost 8 bases and J lost 5; bases outside the gene matches: 8. CDR3 nucleotide sequence: TGTGCCAGCACAACCCGGGACAGGGGAACTGAAGCTTTCTTT. It specifies CASTTRDRGTEAFF.

This sequence joins TRBV7-3 and TRBJ2-7, with TRBD1 matching over 8 bases. Germline V gene data show CDR1 as SGHTA and CDR2 as FQGTGA. There are 16 residues in the CDR3. Trimming removed 0 bases from V and 7 bases from J; junction bases left unmatched: 11. CDR3 sequence: CASSLTGSRGQGEQYF. The CDR3, as DNA: TGTGCCAGCAGCTTAACCGGTTCCAGGGGGCAGGGGGAGCAGTACTTC.

To note about this clone: The junction and the germline gene differ at one end; a read error may be behind it. The V gene is TRBV6-1, the J gene TRBJ1-1; D gene ambiguous. The CDR3 contains 16 residues. Germline-derived CDR1 and CDR2 are MNHNS and SASEGT. CDR3 bases: TGTGCCAGCACTGAAACCGGGAGCCTAGGGAACACTGAAGCTTTCTTT. Translation gives CASTETGSLGNTEAFF.

This clone was seen only once. This chain connects TRBV4-1 to TRBJ1-2; 9 bases align to TRBD1. Germline CDR1 and CDR2: MGHRA and YSYEKL. This CDR3 is built from 16 residues. The V and J ends lost 1 base and 0 bases, in that order; junction bases with no gene match: 3. Here the CDR3 reads CASSQVQGAANYGYTF. CDR3 DNA sequence: TGCGCCAGCAGCCAAGTACAGGGGGCGGCTAACTATGGCTACACCTTC.

DNA of the CDR3: TGTGCCAGCAGTGCCCGACTAGCGGGGGACCAAGAGACCCAGTACTTC. Its protein product is CASSARLAGDQETQYF. The rearrangement joins TRBV6-2 or TRBV6-3 to TRBJ2-5, with TRBD2 identical over 12 bases. V shed 5 bases and J 0 bases; nucleotides not matched to a gene: 4. CDR3 length: 16 amino acids. Germline V gives CDR1 MNHEY, CDR2 SVGEGT.

This chain uses TRBV6-2 or TRBV6-3 with TRBJ1-1; D is ambiguous. Trimming left V 2 bases short and J 0 bases short, with 4 bases between. This CDR3 region has 13 residues. Germline V gives CDR1 MNHEY, CDR2 SVGEGT. CDR3 sequence reads: CASSYLVNTEAFF. CDR3 in DNA: TGTGCCAGCAGTTACCTTGTGAACACTGAAGCTTTCTTT.

This chain joins TRBV19 and TRBJ1-4; 12 positions match TRBD1. Per germline, CDR1 LNHDA and CDR2 SQIVND (reference sequence). The J segment lost 7 bases and the V segment lost 5 bases, leaving 5 bases of the junction unmatched. The CDR3 sequence is 15 residues long. The CDR3 here is CASSFGDRGREKLFF. In nucleotides, the CDR3 is TGTGCCAGTAGTTTCGGGGACAGGGGGCGTGAAAAACTGTTTTTT.

This rearrangement joins TRBV11-2 to TRBJ2-7; the match to TRBD1 covers 9 bases. This CDR3 spans 14 amino acids. With V trimmed by 5 bases and J by 5 bases, 7 bases remained unmatched. Germline-derived CDR1 and CDR2 are SGHAT and FQNNGV. The CDR3 DNA reads TGTGCCAGCAGCCCACGGACAGGGGATGACGAGCAGTACTTC. This codes for CASSPRTGDDEQYF.

The V call is TRBV2, the J call TRBJ2-2, with TRBD2 matching 12 bases. Germline V lookup: CDR1 SNHLY, CDR2 FYNNEI. With V trimmed by 5 bases and J by 6 bases, 7 bases remained unmatched. The CDR3 runs to 16 residues. The CDR3 sequence is CASSPRLAGVSGELFF. The CDR3 DNA sequence: TGTGCCAGCAGTCCGAGACTAGCGGGGGTATCCGGGGAGCTGTTTTTT.

The V and J genes are TRBV7-8 and TRBJ1-5; 9 bases map to TRBD1. The CDR3 contains 14 residues. Germline CDR1 SGHVS, CDR2 FQNEAQ. Trimming took 1 base from V and 7 from J; bases not matched to a gene: 2. The CDR3 DNA sequence: TGTGCCAGCAGCTTAGGACAGGGGGGCCAGCCCCAGCATTTT. As protein: CASSLGQGGQPQHF.

V is TRBV4-2 and J is TRBJ2-1; 7 nucleotides agree with TRBD2. This CDR3 region has 17 residues. The trim removed 0 bases at V and 0 bases at J, leaving 5 bases unmatched. Germline CDR1 and CDR2: LGHNA and YNFKEQ. The CDR3 nucleotides read TGTGCCAGCAGCCAAGAACTAGCGCGGAGCTCCTACAATGAGCAGTTCTTC. Amino acid sequence: CASSQELARSSYNEQFF.

The rearrangement links TRBV5-6 to TRBJ1-1, with TRBD1 identical over 10 bases. The CDR3 is made up of 17 amino acids. CDR1 SGHDT and CDR2 YYEEEE come from the germline V gene. V gave up 4 bases and J gave up 1 base; unmatched junction bases: 10. The CDR3 here is CASSRDRGQSRNTEAFF. Here the CDR3 DNA reads TGTGCCAGCAGCCGTGACAGGGGGCAATCCCGGAACACTGAAGCTTTCTTT.

The chain combines TRBV7-9 with TRBJ1-2; TRBD1 matches 10 bases. Germline loops: CDR1 SEHNR, CDR2 FQNEAQ (reference sequence). Unmatched junction bases numbered 6, after V lost 5 bases and J lost 6 bases. The CDR3 has 14 residues. The CDR3 reads CASSHRDRGDGYTF. The CDR3 nucleotides read TGTGCCAGCAGCCATCGGGACAGGGGTGATGGCTACACCTTC. The entire variable domain, with the rest obtained from reference TRBV7-9 and TRBJ1-2, is as follows: DTGVSQNPRHKITKRGQNVTFRCDPISEHNRLYWYRQTLGQGPEFLTYFQNEAQLEKSRLLSDRFSAERPKGSFSTLEIQRTEQGDSAMYLCASSHRDRGDGYTFGSGTRLTVV.

This chain links TRBV4-2 with TRBJ1-2; D possibly corresponds to TRBD1 (5 bases). V lost 2 bases and J lost 4, with 20 bases in between. The germline V gene encodes CDR1 LGHNA and CDR2 YNFKEQ. This CDR3 has 17 amino acids. The CDR3 protein is CASSQQGLLTDRYGYTF. The CDR3 nucleotides are TGTGCCAGCAGCCAACAGGGACTCCTTACCGACCGCTATGGCTACACCTTC.

DNA of the CDR3: TGTGCCAGCTCATCTCACAGGGGATCTGGGGCCAACGTCCTGACTTTC. Translation: CASSSHRGSGANVLTF. The V call is TRBV18, the J call TRBJ2-6; 7 bases agree with TRBD1. The trim removed 5 bases at V and 1 base at J, leaving 5 bases unmatched. CDR3 size: 16 residues. The germline V gene has CDR1 KGHSH and CDR2 LQKENI.

The V and J genes are TRBV19 and TRBJ2-7; possible D gene TRBD2, 6 bases. V lost 6 bases and J lost 6, with 15 bases in between. The CDR3 is made up of 13 amino acids. Germline lookup yields CDR1 LNHDA and CDR2 SQIVND (reference sequence). CDR3 in DNA: TGTGCCAGTAGCGAGGGACTTACGGGCGAGCAGTACTTC. This gives the protein CASSEGLTGEQYF.

This rearrangement joins TRBV11-2 to TRBJ1-1, with 9 bases fitting TRBD1. The CDR3 spans 16 residues. V was clipped by 6 bases and J by 5 bases; unmatched bases: 13. Per the germline V gene, CDR1 is SGHAT and CDR2 is FQNNGV. The DNA of the CDR3 is TGTGCCAGCAGGGACACCGGGAACAGGGGGCAGACTGAAGCTTTCTTT. Protein sequence: CASRDTGNRGQTEAFF.